This T cell receptor (beta chain) was recorded in a study of cytomegalovirus exposure and HLA in healthy donors. The PCR contained 60 Vbeta and 13 Jbeta primers. Sequenced by immunoSEQ multiplex PCR; TCRdb stores in-frame clones only, minus some. The sample lists fewer than 140,000 clones; 80% to 90% were seen once. Germline V gene lookup returns CDR1 LNHDA and CDR2 SQIVND (reference sequence). V dropped 11 bases and J dropped 6 bases, with 13 bases sitting between them. This CDR3 spans 11 amino acids. The receptor was isolated from a man aged 50-60 years in good health and CMV-seronegative. The chain recombines TRBV19 with TRBJ1-1; D gene unclear. The sample was PBMCs. The CDR3 DNA reads as TGTGCCTCGTCCGGGGAGGCTGAAGCTTTCTTT. Protein sequence: CASSGEAEAFF.